This T cell receptor (beta chain) was sequenced for a study of regulatory T cells in long-lasting Graves disease. Study-wide context: For a period under 3 months, newly diagnosed Graves' patients had taken antithyroid drugs.

Regarding time point: newly diagnosed GD, antithyroid drugs for less than 3 months. RNA from PBMCs was the source of the TCR library. Xi'an, China, was home to the endocrinology department that provided patients. This clonotype was recorded once. The antigen is unknown. The germline gives CDR1 SGHRS, CDR2 YFSETQ. This CDR3 contains 15 residues. V lost 4 bases to trimming and J lost 4 bases; unmatched junction nucleotides: 8. With iRepertoire HTBI primers and Arm-PCR of CDR3 regions, TCR beta libraries were built. One entry per CDR3 protein, called by TCRdb with MiXCR from the multiplex PCR reads. The sample has about 200,000 distinct CDR3 sequences, 15% to 20% seen once; the top ten hold 22%. Whole-study findings and limits: Thyroid tissue went unexamined; only peripheral blood was analyzed. Among persistent patients, a larger number of public clonotypes were shared (around 3,000) than among newly diagnosed patients (about 970).

The sample here was peripheral blood mononuclear cells (PBMCs), taken at new diagnosis, from a patient treated with antithyroid drugs. The chain has TRBV5-1 and TRBJ2-5; TRBD1 matches 9 bases. This receptor was taken from a female donor with Graves disease. CDR3 residues: CASSPQGQGGETQYF. CDR3 DNA sequence: TGCGCCAGCAGCCCCCAGGGACAGGGAGGAGAGACCCAGTACTTC.